This T cell receptor beta chain was recovered during a study of blood T cell repertoires in COVID-19. With 6 bases clipped from V and 7 bases from J, the junction kept 8 bases outside the gene matches. Germline V gives CDR1 SNHLY, CDR2 FYNNEI. The CDR3 covers 13 residues. Recruitment covered over 20 US areas and drew participants whose ages spanned 18 to 89 years. This clone was seen only a few times. Other DNA sequences within the sample encode an identical CDR3. Generated by immunoSEQ multiplex PCR, the TCRdb table keeps only in-frame clones and is missing some. The sample lists under 300,000 clones, around 87% seen once, with about 6% in the top ten.

J is TRBJ1-2 and V is TRBV2; 7 bases are a match to TRBD1. This clonotype was sampled from a woman in her 30s with acute COVID-19. The sequenced material came from PBMCs or T cells enriched from blood (not recorded which). As DNA, the CDR3 is TGTGCCAGCAGGGGTGACAGGGCCGGTGGCTACACCTTC. This codes for CASRGDRAGGYTF.